What follows are 28 T cell receptor beta chains derived from one specimen sequenced in a study of CD8+CD57+ T cells in acquired aplastic anemia. Profiling of TCR beta VDJ combinations and CDR3 sequences used genomic DNA as template. One entry per CDR3 protein, called by TCRdb with MiXCR from the reads. This sample has 150,000 or so distinct CDR3 sequences, with about 50% found just once. CD8+CD57+ cell expansion, shown by flow cytometry, had occurred in the patients selected for sequencing. Sequencing was done on a sample of sorted CD4+, CD8+, or CD8+CD57+ T cells (not recorded which) from PBMCs. These receptors were taken from a human donor with aplastic anemia.

The chain recombines TRBV20-1 with TRBJ2-1, with D tentatively TRBD2 (5 bases). The CDR3 spans 13 residues. With 3 bases removed from V and 6 bases from J, the gap between germline ends came to 12 bases. Germline V lookup: CDR1 DFQATT, CDR2 SNEGSKA (reference sequence). The CDR3: CSASRDSGNEQFF. In DNA form, the CDR3 reads TGCAGTGCTAGCCGGGATTCGGGCAATGAGCAGTTCTTC.

This clonotype has ten or more counts. The CDR3 loop reads CSASEADPYEQYF. CDR3 DNA sequence: TGCAGTGCTTCAGAGGCGGACCCCTACGAGCAGTACTTC. V gene TRBV20-1 combines with J gene TRBJ2-7, with no clear D. This CDR3 is built from 13 residues. Germline CDR1 and CDR2: DFQATT and SNEGSKA (reference sequence). The germline V and J ends were trimmed by 5 bases and 2 bases, with 13 bases remaining between them.

As DNA, the CDR3 is TGTGCCATCAGTCAACAGGGGAGGTGGGGGAACACTGAAGCTTTCTTT. It translates to CAISQQGRWGNTEAFF. The J gene is TRBJ1-1, the V gene TRBV10-3, with 7 bases lining up with TRBD1. The CDR3 has 16 amino acids. Germline lookup yields CDR1 ENHRY and CDR2 SYGVKD. V dropped 5 bases and J dropped 1; count of bases not matched to a gene: 10.

J is TRBJ2-5 and V is TRBV7-6; 13 bases are a match to TRBD2. This CDR3 contains 19 residues. Germline assignment: CDR1 SGHVS and CDR2 FNYEAQ. The V gene end was trimmed by 3 bases and the J gene end by 0 bases; junction bases not matched to a gene: 10. The CDR3 region is CASSFAPKTSGGNQETQYF. CDR3 nucleotide sequence: TGTGCCAGCAGCTTCGCGCCGAAGACTAGCGGGGGGAACCAAGAGACCCAGTACTTC.

This rearrangement joins TRBV25-1 to TRBJ1-3; D might be TRBD1 (5 bases). In germline, CDR1 is MGHDK, CDR2 SYGVNS. The CDR3 covers 13 residues. Trimming took 6 bases from V and 0 from J, leaving 6 bases between them. Written as DNA, the CDR3 is TGTGCCAGCAGACAGGACTCTGGAAACACCATATATTTT. It translates to CASRQDSGNTIYF. Using reference TRBV25-1 and TRBJ1-3 for the parts outside the CDR3, the full variable domain is EADIYQTPRYLVIGTGKKITLECSQTMGHDKMYWYQQDPGMELHLIHYSYGVNSTEKGDLSSESTVSRIRTEHFPLTLESARPSHTSQYLCASRQDSGNTIYFGEGSWLTVV.

The table lists this clonotype with many counts. This chain links TRBV4-2 with TRBJ1-2; D is uncertain. Germline loops: CDR1 LGHNA, CDR2 YNFKEQ. The CDR3 spans 14 residues. V was clipped by 3 bases and J by 0 bases, with 8 bases between them. The CDR3 protein is CASSHPGTNYGYTF. For the CDR3, the DNA is TGTGCCAGCAGCCACCCGGGGACTAACTATGGCTACACCTTC.

The gene calls are TRBV10-2 and TRBJ2-1; maybe TRBD2 (5 bases). V lost 10 bases to trimming and J lost 0 bases, with 10 bases between them. Germline loops: CDR1 WSHSY, CDR2 SAAADI. CDR3 size: 13 residues. For the CDR3, the DNA is TGCGCCACGATCCGGGACTCCTACAATGAGCAGTTCTTC. This translates into CATIRDSYNEQFF.

The table lists this clonotype with many counts. The chain couples TRBV6-6 to TRBJ2-4, with no clear D. V was trimmed by 8 bases and J by 14 bases, leaving 10 bases between them. The CDR3 is 9 amino acids. Germline values: CDR1 MNHNY, CDR2 SVGAGI (reference sequence). The CDR3 region has the DNA TGTGCCAGCGGAATGGGGAAGTACTTC. Amino acids: CASGMGKYF.

This clonotype was detected many times. V gene TRBV4-3 combines with J gene TRBJ1-2; TRBD1 is a possible D gene (6 bases). Trimming removed 0 bases at V and 8 bases at J, with 16 bases between. The CDR3 has 15 amino acids. Germline lookup yields CDR1 LGHNA and CDR2 YSLEER. CDR3 DNA sequence: TGCGCCAGCAGCCAAGAGAGGCAGGGGCCTTGGGGCTACACCTTC. Its protein product is CASSQERQGPWGYTF.

J is TRBJ2-5 and V is TRBV5-4, with 12 bases identical to TRBD1. Germline V lookup: CDR1 SGHNT, CDR2 YYREEE (reference sequence). The CDR3 runs to 17 residues. Germline trimming cut 0 bases from V and 5 bases from J; bases unmatched to any gene: 8. CDR3 protein: CASSLAAGTGGLETQYF. The CDR3 bases are TGTGCCAGCAGCTTGGCAGCCGGGACAGGGGGCCTGGAGACCCAGTACTTC.

The sample holds many counts of this clonotype. This rearrangement joins TRBV7-8 to TRBJ2-7, with D maybe TRBD1 (5 bases). Germline V gene lookup returns CDR1 SGHVS and CDR2 FQNEAQ. The CDR3 spans 12 residues. Between the trimmed V and J ends, which lost 1 base and 8 bases, there was a span of 9 bases. CDR3 DNA sequence: TGTGCCAGCAGCTTAGATTTGGGGCAGCAGTACTTC. Amino acids: CASSLDLGQQYF. The complete variable domain, with remaining parts taken from reference TRBV7-8 and TRBJ2-7, reads GAGVSQSPRYKVAKRGQDVALRCDPISGHVSLFWYQQALGQGPEFLTYFQNEAQLDKSGLPSDRFFAERPEGSVSTLKIQRTQQEDSAVYLCASSLDLGQQYFGPGTRLTVT.

With respect to this clonotype: The germline gene is not matched at one end of the junction; a read error may be the cause. The V gene is TRBV9, the J gene TRBJ1-1; D may be TRBD1 (5 bases). Looked up from germline, CDR1 is SGDLS and CDR2 is YYNGEE. CDR3 size: 13 residues. CDR3 sequence (DNA): TGTGCCGGCAGCCCGACCCAGGGCACTGAAGCTTTCTTT. Translated: CAGSPTQGTEAFF.

The V gene is TRBV11-1, the J gene TRBJ1-2; 7 nucleotides align to TRBD1. CDR3 length: 14 residues. Germline V gene lookup returns CDR1 SGHAT and CDR2 FQDESV (reference sequence). V trimming: 5 bases; J trimming: 4 bases; junction bases outside the gene matches: 7. CDR3 in amino acids: CASSTSDRFYGYTF. CDR3 sequence (DNA): TGTGCCAGCAGCACATCGGACAGGTTCTATGGCTACACCTTC.

This clonotype was seen many times. The chain has TRBV25-1 and TRBJ2-2, with TRBD1 as a possible D gene (5 bases). The length of the CDR3 is 13 residues. V lost 5 bases and J 3 bases, leaving 7 bases between the germline ends. From germline, CDR1 is MGHDK and CDR2 SYGVNS. In DNA form, the CDR3 reads TGTGCCAGCAGTATACAGGACACCGGGGAGCTGTTTTTT. Its translation is CASSIQDTGELFF.

The chain couples TRBV10-1 to TRBJ1-1; 9 bases line up with TRBD1. From germline, CDR1 is WNHNN and CDR2 SYGVQD (reference sequence). The ends lost 6 bases at V and 0 bases at J; junction bases unmatched: 11. The CDR3 covers 17 residues. The DNA of the CDR3 is TGCGCCAGCAGCTTAGCCGGGACAGGGCCTATGAACACTGAAGCTTTCTTT. Its protein is CASSLAGTGPMNTEAFF.

The table lists this clonotype with many counts. The chain uses TRBV9 and TRBJ1-6, with 7 bases identical to TRBD1. V shed 2 bases, J shed 5 bases, and the junction held 7 bases outside the gene matches. Germline CDR1 reads SGDLS; CDR2 reads YYNGEE. The CDR3 runs 16 residues. CDR3 nucleotides: TGTGCCAGCAGCGTTTATGGGACAGAAAATAATTCACCCCTCCACTTT. Its translation: CASSVYGTENNSPLHF.

The chain has TRBV10-3 and TRBJ2-1; 16 nucleotides match TRBD2. The V and J ends lost 10 bases and 3 bases, in that order; junction bases with no gene match: 6. This CDR3 has 16 amino acids. Per the germline V gene, CDR1 is ENHRY and CDR2 is SYGVKD. The CDR3 DNA reads TGTGCCAGCAGGGGGACTAGCGGGAGGGTCTACAATGAGCAGTTCTTC. It yields the protein CASRGTSGRVYNEQFF.

The chain combines TRBV24-1 with TRBJ2-3; D not resolved. This CDR3 has 11 residues. Germline CDR1 KGHDR, CDR2 SFDVKD. V was cut by 5 bases and J by 5 bases, with 4 bases left in between. CDR3 loop: CATSALDTQYF. CDR3 DNA sequence: TGTGCCACCAGTGCTCTAGATACGCAGTATTTT.

This chain joins TRBV20-1 and TRBJ2-3, with TRBD2 identical over 8 bases. This CDR3 is built from 15 residues. Germline V gives CDR1 DFQATT, CDR2 SNEGSKA (reference sequence). V shed 3 bases and J 4 bases; nucleotides not matched to a gene: 9. CDR3: CSASTSGLGADTQYF. In DNA, the CDR3 is TGCAGTGCTAGCACTAGCGGTTTGGGGGCAGATACGCAGTATTTT.

This clonotype was recorded many times. This chain links TRBV9 with TRBJ1-2; 7 bases are a match to TRBD1. The CDR3 loop spans 15 amino acids. V was pared by 2 bases and J by 4 bases, with 8 bases of the junction left unmatched. In germline, CDR1 is SGDLS, CDR2 YYNGEE. CDR3 loop: CASSVYRGDLYGYTF. Here the CDR3 DNA reads TGTGCCAGCAGCGTCTACAGGGGAGATCTCTATGGCTACACCTTC.

This clonotype appeared many times. The V gene is TRBV6-4, the J gene TRBJ2-1, with D maybe TRBD2 (6 bases). Trimming removed 10 bases at V and 8 bases at J, with 15 bases between. The CDR3 spans 12 residues. The germline gives CDR1 MRHNA, CDR2 SNTAGT. In DNA form, the CDR3 reads TGTGCCACCCGGGACTCGACCGATGAGCAGTTCTTC. Protein sequence: CATRDSTDEQFF.

Turning to this clonotype: The conserved final phenylalanine or tryptophan is absent from the CDR3, which likely points to a read error. The rearrangement uses TRBV27 and TRBJ2-7; D perhaps matches TRBD2 (6 bases). The length of the CDR3 is 15 residues. Trimming left V 6 bases short and J 1 base short, with 16 bases between. Germline V gives CDR1 MNHEY, CDR2 SMNVEV (reference sequence). CDR3 DNA: TGTGCCAGCAGCACGGGGGTTCTAGGATCCTACGAGCAGTACCTC. Translation: CASSTGVLGSYEQYL.

This clonotype has a count of ten or more. The chain couples TRBV19 to TRBJ1-1; D is ambiguous. The germline gives CDR1 LNHDA, CDR2 SQIVND (reference sequence). Trimming took off 5 bases at V and 0 bases at J, with 10 bases between the two ends. There are 14 residues in the CDR3. This chain's CDR3 is CASSATALNTEAFF. The CDR3 DNA sequence: TGTGCCAGTAGTGCCACAGCGTTGAACACTGAAGCTTTCTTT.

Many counts were recorded for this clonotype. The J gene is TRBJ2-7, the V gene TRBV7-9, with D perhaps matching TRBD2 (5 bases). CDR3 length: 13 residues. V shed 3 bases and J shed 5 bases, with 11 bases lying between them. CDR1 SEHNR and CDR2 FQNEAQ come from the germline V gene (reference sequence). Here the CDR3 reads CASSFSGRHEQYF. CDR3 DNA: TGTGCCAGCAGCTTCAGCGGCAGGCACGAGCAGTACTTC.

The genes are TRBV5-1 and TRBJ2-1; D might be TRBD1 (6 bases). From germline, CDR1 is SGHRS and CDR2 YFSETQ. This CDR3 comprises 16 residues. Trimming stripped 4 bases from V and 2 bases from J, with 16 bases between. CDR3 DNA sequence: TGCGCCAGCAGCCGAACACAGGGAGAGGCCTACAATGAGCAGTTCTTC. Protein product: CASSRTQGEAYNEQFF.

The chain uses TRBV28 and TRBJ1-2; D unresolved. Germline assignment: CDR1 MDHEN and CDR2 SYDVKM. The CDR3 contains 13 residues. V was clipped by 4 bases and J by 3 bases, with 9 bases between them. The CDR3 bases are TGTGCCAGCAGTTCCCGGTCCCACTATGGCTACACCTTC. This encodes CASSSRSHYGYTF.

This clonotype has at least ten counts. This chain connects TRBV11-3 to TRBJ1-2; D is perhaps TRBD1 (6 bases). The CDR3 runs to 14 residues. Germline lookup yields CDR1 SGHNT and CDR2 YENEEA. V shed 5 bases and J shed 6 bases, with 16 bases lying between them. The CDR3 protein is CASSPLQGADGYTF. CDR3 in DNA: TGTGCCAGCAGCCCCCTACAGGGAGCGGATGGCTACACCTTC. The whole variable domain, filled in from reference TRBV11-3 and TRBJ1-2, reads EAGVVQSPRYKIIEKKQPVAFWCNPISGHNTLYWYLQNLGQGPELLIRYENEEAVDDSQLPKDRFSAERLKGVDSTLKIQPAELGDSAVYLCASSPLQGADGYTFGSGTRLTVV.

This chain joins TRBV15 and TRBJ2-1; D ambiguous. V was trimmed by 3 bases and J by 7 bases, leaving 10 bases between them. CDR1 and CDR2 (germline): LNHNV, YYDKDF (reference sequence). This CDR3 has 13 amino acids. CDR3 in amino acids: CATSSTPGNEQFF. As DNA, the CDR3 is TGTGCCACCAGCAGTACGCCCGGGAATGAGCAGTTCTTC.